Listed here are 14 T cell receptor beta chains from one sample, sequenced in a study of cytomegalovirus exposure and HLA in healthy donors. Libraries were prepared by immunoSEQ multiplex PCR; TCRdb keeps only in-frame clonotypes and omits some of them. Of 100,000 to 150,000 clones listed, roughly 87% are singletons. Sample: PBMCs. These receptors were collected from a woman between 18 and 30 years old in good health and CMV-seronegative.

The rearrangement links TRBV27 to TRBJ2-2; 10 nucleotides agree with TRBD1. This CDR3 is 13 amino acids long. V gave up 8 bases and J gave up 7 bases; unmatched junction bases: 4. CDR1 is MNHEY and CDR2 is SMNVEV in the germline V gene (reference sequence). DNA for the CDR3: TGTGCCAGCCGACAGGGGGCGTTCGGGGAGCTGTTTTTT. Amino acid sequence: CASRQGAFGELFF.

The rearrangement uses TRBV28 and TRBJ2-6; TRBD1 matches 7 bases. Germline lookup yields CDR1 MDHEN and CDR2 SYDVKM. With 6 bases clipped from V and 2 bases from J, the junction kept 7 bases outside the gene matches. The CDR3 sequence is 16 residues long. CDR3 region: CASRGGVKTGANVLTF. The DNA for the CDR3 is TGTGCCAGCAGAGGGGGCGTGAAAACTGGGGCCAACGTCCTGACTTTC.

The V and J genes are TRBV27 and TRBJ2-7; D may be TRBD1 (6 bases). This CDR3 contains 13 residues. The V gene lost 6 bases and the J gene lost 4 bases, with 13 bases spanning the gap. Germline V gene sequence: CDR1 MNHEY, CDR2 SMNVEV (reference sequence). CDR3 protein: CASSRTDWYEQYF. The DNA of the CDR3 is TGTGCCAGCAGCCGGACAGACTGGTACGAGCAGTACTTC.

The V and J genes are TRBV7-2 and TRBJ2-7; D may be TRBD1 (5 bases). Germline V gene sequence: CDR1 SGHTA, CDR2 FQGNSA. The V gene lost 4 bases and the J gene lost 5 bases, with 15 bases spanning the gap. The CDR3 covers 14 residues. CDR3 residues: CASSSITGRNEQYF. In DNA form, the CDR3 reads TGTGCCAGCAGCTCTATCACAGGAAGGAACGAGCAGTACTTC.

A few counts support this clone. V is TRBV11-3 and J is TRBJ2-1, with 13 positions matching TRBD2. CDR1 and CDR2 from the germline V gene are SGHNT and YENEEA. The V and J ends lost 4 bases and 8 bases, in that order; junction bases with no gene match: 8. The CDR3 has 16 amino acids. CDR3 nucleotides: TGTGCCAGCAGCTCATGGACTAGCGGGGGATCCGATGAGCAGTTCTTC. Its translation: CASSSWTSGGSDEQFF.

For the CDR3, the DNA is TGCGCCAGCAGCTCCGGGACTAGTACAGATACGCAGTATTTT. Encoded protein: CASSSGTSTDTQYF. This chain connects TRBV5-1 to TRBJ2-3; 8 nucleotides agree with TRBD2. Trimming at V came to 3 bases and at J to 3 bases, leaving 3 bases not matched to a gene. The germline gives CDR1 SGHRS, CDR2 YFSETQ. The CDR3 length is 14 residues. Full variable domain (remainder filled in from reference TRBV5-1 and TRBJ2-3): KAGVTQTPRYLIKTRGQQVTLSCSPISGHRSVSWYQQTPGQGLQFLFEYFSETQRNKGNFPGRFSGRQFSNSRSEMNVSTLELGDSALYLCASSSGTSTDTQYFGPGTRLTVL.

The chain combines TRBV2 with TRBJ2-5, with 11 bases fitting TRBD2. Germline lookup yields CDR1 SNHLY and CDR2 FYNNEI. V shed 5 bases and J 1 base; nucleotides not matched to a gene: 3. The CDR3 is 15 amino acids. The CDR3 DNA reads as TGTGCCAGCAGTTCTAGCGGGGGGCTCCAAGAGACCCAGTACTTC. Protein: CASSSSGGLQETQYF.

The CDR3 spells CASSQTSGFYNEQFF. CDR3 in DNA: TGTGCCAGCAGTCAAACTAGCGGGTTCTACAATGAGCAGTTCTTC. The gene calls are TRBV2 and TRBJ2-1; TRBD2 agrees at 9 bases. Germline CDR1 SNHLY, CDR2 FYNNEI. J was trimmed by 3 bases and V by 5 bases; bases with no gene match: 5. This CDR3 spans 15 amino acids.

This clone was observed once. This chain uses TRBV7-2 with TRBJ2-7; D is ambiguous. CDR3 length equals 11 residues. Per the germline V gene, CDR1 is SGHTA and CDR2 is FQGNSA. The ends were cut back, 5 bases at V and 2 bases at J, with 4 bases in the middle. Written as DNA, the CDR3 is TGTGCCAGCAGCGCTACCTACGAGCAGTACTTC. Protein product: CASSATYEQYF. Full variable domain (missing parts from reference TRBV7-2 and TRBJ2-7): GAGVSQSPSNKVTEKGKDVELRCDPISGHTALYWYRQSLGQGLEFLIYFQGNSAPDKSGLPSDRFSAERTGGSVSTLTIQRTQQEDSAVYLCASSATYEQYFGPGTRLTVT.

This clone has a single count. The chain uses TRBV10-3 and TRBJ2-7; D possibly corresponds to TRBD1 (5 bases). Trimming took 5 bases from V and 1 from J, leaving 18 bases between them. Germline CDR1 and CDR2: ENHRY and SYGVKD. The CDR3 has 16 residues. CDR3 sequence: CAISYSDSINSYEQYF. For the CDR3, the DNA is TGTGCCATCAGTTACTCAGACAGCATAAATTCCTACGAGCAGTACTTC.

V gene TRBV7-2 combines with J gene TRBJ1-5, with D possibly matching TRBD1 (6 bases). The length of the CDR3 is 16 residues. V was shortened by 1 base and J by 2 bases, with 12 bases between the two germline ends. CDR1 SGHTA and CDR2 FQGNSA come from the germline V gene. The chain's CDR3 is CASSLVSGDGNQPQHF. Here the CDR3 DNA reads TGTGCCAGCAGCTTAGTGTCAGGGGACGGCAATCAGCCCCAGCATTTT.

As for this clone: The DNA is left out, because the CDR3 cannot be placed on it with certainty; the CDR3 is given as TCRdb lists it. The rearrangement uses TRBV6-5 and TRBJ2-1; no DNA check was done on the table's D call, TRBD1. The length of the CDR3 is 15 amino acids, counting both ends. Germline V gene lookup returns CDR1 MNHEY and CDR2 SVGAGI. The CDR3 region is CASSSSGQGINEQFF.

This chain joins TRBV11-3 and TRBJ2-2; possibly TRBD1 for D (6 bases). Germline CDR1 SGHNT, CDR2 YENEEA. CDR3 size: 15 residues. V lost 2 bases, J lost 4 bases, and 11 bases lay in between. This CDR3 is CASSLQGSGTGELFF. CDR3 DNA: TGTGCCAGCAGCTTACAGGGGAGCGGCACCGGGGAGCTGTTTTTT.

The J gene is TRBJ2-2, the V gene TRBV5-6; D remains ambiguous. V was clipped by 2 bases and J by 5 bases, with 7 bases between them. Germline-derived CDR1 and CDR2 are SGHDT and YYEEEE. The length of the CDR3 is 13 residues. The CDR3 DNA is TGTGCCAGCAGCTTCCAGGAAACCGGGGAGCTGTTTTTT. It encodes CASSFQETGELFF.